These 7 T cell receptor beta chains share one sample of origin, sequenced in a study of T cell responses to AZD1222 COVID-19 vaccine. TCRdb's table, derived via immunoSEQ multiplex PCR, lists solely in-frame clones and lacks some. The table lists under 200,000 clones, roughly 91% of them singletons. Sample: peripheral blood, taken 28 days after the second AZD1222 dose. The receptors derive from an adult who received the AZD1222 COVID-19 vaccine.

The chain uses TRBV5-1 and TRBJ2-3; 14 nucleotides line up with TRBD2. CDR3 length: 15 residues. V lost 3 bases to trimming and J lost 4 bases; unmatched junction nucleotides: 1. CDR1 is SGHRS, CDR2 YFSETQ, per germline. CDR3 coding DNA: TGCGCCAGCAGCTCGGGACTAGCGGGAGCAGATACGCAGTATTTT. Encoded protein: CASSSGLAGADTQYF.

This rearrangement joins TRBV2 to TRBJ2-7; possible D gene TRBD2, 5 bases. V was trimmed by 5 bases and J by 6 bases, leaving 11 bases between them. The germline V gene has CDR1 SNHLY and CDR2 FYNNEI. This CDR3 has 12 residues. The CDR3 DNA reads TGTGCCAGCAGTCCGACTATGGGCGAGCAGTACTTC. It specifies CASSPTMGEQYF.

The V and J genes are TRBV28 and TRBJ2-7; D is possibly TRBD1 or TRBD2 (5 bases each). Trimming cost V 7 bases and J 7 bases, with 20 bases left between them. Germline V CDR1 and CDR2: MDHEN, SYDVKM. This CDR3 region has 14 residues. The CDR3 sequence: CASTLGDLTREQYF. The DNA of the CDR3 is TGTGCCAGCACCCTGGGGGACCTTACGAGGGAGCAGTACTTC.

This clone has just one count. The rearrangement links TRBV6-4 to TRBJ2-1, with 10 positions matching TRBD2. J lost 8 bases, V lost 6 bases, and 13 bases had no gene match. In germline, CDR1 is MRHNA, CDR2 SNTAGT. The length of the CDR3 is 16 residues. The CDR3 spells CASRPLAGAEGDEQFF. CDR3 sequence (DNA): TGTGCCAGCAGACCTCTAGCGGGGGCGGAAGGCGATGAGCAGTTCTTC.

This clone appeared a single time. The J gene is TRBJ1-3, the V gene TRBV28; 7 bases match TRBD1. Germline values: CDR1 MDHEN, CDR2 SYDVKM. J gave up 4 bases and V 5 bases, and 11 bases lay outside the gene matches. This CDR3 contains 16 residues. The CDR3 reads CASSTPGQAAGNTIYF. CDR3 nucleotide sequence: TGTGCCAGCAGTACCCCAGGACAGGCCGCCGGAAACACCATATATTTT.

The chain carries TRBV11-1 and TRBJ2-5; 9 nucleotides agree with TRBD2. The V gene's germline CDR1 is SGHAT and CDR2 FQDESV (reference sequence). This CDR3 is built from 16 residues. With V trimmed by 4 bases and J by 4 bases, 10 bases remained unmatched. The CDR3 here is CASSYLAGSEGETQYF. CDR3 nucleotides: TGTGCCAGCAGCTATCTAGCGGGGTCGGAAGGAGAGACCCAGTACTTC.

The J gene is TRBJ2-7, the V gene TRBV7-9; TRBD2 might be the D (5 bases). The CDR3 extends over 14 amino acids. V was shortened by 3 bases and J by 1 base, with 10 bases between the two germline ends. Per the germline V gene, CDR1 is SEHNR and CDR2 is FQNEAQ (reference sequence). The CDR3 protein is CASSFSGSSYEQYF. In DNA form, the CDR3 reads TGTGCCAGCAGCTTCTCGGGGAGTTCCTACGAGCAGTACTTC. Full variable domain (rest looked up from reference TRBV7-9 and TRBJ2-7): DTGVSQNPRHKITKRGQNVTFRCDPISEHNRLYWYRQTLGQGPEFLTYFQNEAQLEKSRLLSDRFSAERPKGSFSTLEIQRTEQGDSAMYLCASSFSGSSYEQYFGPGTRLTVT.